The 18 T cell receptor beta chains presented below share a single source sample, sequenced in a study of cytomegalovirus exposure and HLA in healthy donors (dated by TCRdb to 2015 to 2018). Library method: the immunoSEQ multiplex PCR assay. For the multiplex PCR, a mixture combining 60 forward primers for TCR Vbeta segments and 13 reverse primers for TCR Jbeta segments was used. TCRdb carries this immuneACCESS record with in-frame sequences only. Its versions omit some clonotypes, under half of them owing to an unresolved V gene in the studies checked, with the rest unexplained. Counted in this sample were roughly 160,000 clones; about 80% of them appeared once. Of the sample, roughly 9% is held by the ten largest clones. Sequences were obtained from PBMCs. These TCRs come from a man younger than 35 in good health and CMV-seropositive.

This sequence joins TRBV7-9 and TRBJ1-1; no firm D call. The V end lost 5 bases, the J end lost 0 bases, and 7 bases lay between the germline ends. Germline V gene lookup returns CDR1 SEHNR and CDR2 FQNEAQ (reference sequence). The CDR3 is 13 amino acids. DNA of the CDR3: TGTGCCAGCAGCACAGCCCTGAACACTGAAGCTTTCTTT. Amino acids: CASSTALNTEAFF.

J is TRBJ2-1 and V is TRBV2, with TRBD1 as a possible D gene (6 bases). The CDR3 has 16 amino acids. The V gene's germline CDR1 is SNHLY and CDR2 FYNNEI. V was pared by 8 bases and J by 1 base, with 18 bases between. The CDR3 spells CASDGHRDRSYNEQFF. The DNA of the CDR3 is TGTGCCAGCGACGGCCACAGGGATAGGTCCTACAATGAGCAGTTCTTC.

The V call is TRBV7-9, the J call TRBJ1-5; possible D gene TRBD1, 6 bases. V lost 5 bases and J 11 bases, leaving 16 bases between the germline ends. Germline CDR1 reads SEHNR; CDR2 reads FQNEAQ (reference sequence). The CDR3 runs 13 residues. CDR3 sequence (DNA): TGTGCCAGCAGCCTGACAGGCATCCCGACCCAGCATTTT. Protein product: CASSLTGIPTQHF.

This chain uses TRBV4-1 with TRBJ2-5, with D possibly being TRBD2 (6 bases). Trimming took 5 bases from V and 2 from J, leaving 18 bases between them. The germline gives CDR1 MGHRA, CDR2 YSYEKL. The CDR3 runs 16 residues. CDR3 nucleotide sequence: TGCGCCAGCAGCGCTGTCGGACCCGGGGGACAAGAGACCCAGTACTTC. Protein product: CASSAVGPGGQETQYF.

This chain joins TRBV29-1 and TRBJ2-2; TRBD2 agrees at 12 bases. The V gene's germline CDR1 is SQVTM and CDR2 ANQGSEA. Unmatched junction bases numbered 7, after V lost 2 bases and J lost 6 bases. The CDR3 is 16 residues long. Written as DNA, the CDR3 is TGCAGCGTTGAAACTCCTAGCGGGGGGGAATCCGGGGAGCTGTTTTTT. Amino acids: CSVETPSGGESGELFF.

The J gene is TRBJ2-5, the V gene TRBV4-3; D unresolved. This CDR3 has 15 residues. Germline CDR1 and CDR2: LGHNA and YSLEER. The germline V and J ends were trimmed by 0 bases and 2 bases, with 10 bases remaining between them. The CDR3 loop reads CASSQDSRSQETQYF. Written as DNA, the CDR3 is TGCGCCAGCAGCCAAGACTCGCGGTCTCAAGAGACCCAGTACTTC.

The chain is built from TRBV7-9 and TRBJ2-1; maybe TRBD2 (5 bases). The CDR3 covers 11 residues. Germline lookup yields CDR1 SEHNR and CDR2 FQNEAQ (reference sequence). The V and J ends lost 6 bases and 8 bases respectively, with 8 bases between them. CDR3 protein: CASRGVDEQFF. The CDR3 region has the DNA TGTGCCAGCAGGGGAGTCGATGAGCAGTTCTTC. The full variable domain, with the rest looked up from reference TRBV7-9 and TRBJ2-1, is DTGVSQNPRHKITKRGQNVTFRCDPISEHNRLYWYRQTLGQGPEFLTYFQNEAQLEKSRLLSDRFSAERPKGSFSTLEIQRTEQGDSAMYLCASRGVDEQFFGPGTRLTVL.

V and J are TRBV10-3 and TRBJ2-1, with 8 bases identical to TRBD2. Germline values: CDR1 ENHRY, CDR2 SYGVKD. The CDR3 totals 19 residues. V was pared by 5 bases and J by 6 bases, with 21 bases of the junction left unmatched. CDR3 nucleotide sequence: TGTGCCATCAGTCCCACCCGCGGAGGGGGGCTAGCGGGTAGCAATGAGCAGTTCTTC. Translation gives CAISPTRGGGLAGSNEQFF.

The chain joins TRBV7-9 to TRBJ1-1, with 10 bases matching TRBD1. Germline CDR1 SEHNR, CDR2 FQNEAQ (reference sequence). The CDR3 has 18 residues. With V trimmed by 5 bases and J by 0 bases, 12 bases remained unmatched. The CDR3 DNA reads as TGTGCCAGCAGCGCCCGACAGGGGGCTCATCATATGAACACTGAAGCTTTCTTT. Encoded protein: CASSARQGAHHMNTEAFF.

The V gene is TRBV6-1, the J gene TRBJ2-7; 8 bases align to TRBD2. In germline, CDR1 is MNHNS, CDR2 SASEGT. The trim removed 4 bases at V and 3 bases at J, leaving 11 bases unmatched. The CDR3 spans 16 residues. The DNA of the CDR3 is TGTGCCAGCAGTGTCCCGGGACTAGGTAGGAACTACGAGCAGTACTTC. As protein: CASSVPGLGRNYEQYF.

This sequence joins TRBV18 and TRBJ1-1; no clear D gene. The CDR3 is 15 residues long. V dropped 2 bases and J dropped 1 base, with 11 bases sitting between them. Germline lookup yields CDR1 KGHSH and CDR2 LQKENI. As DNA, the CDR3 is TGTGCCAGCTCACCATTGAGGGCAGAGAACACTGAAGCTTTCTTT. It specifies CASSPLRAENTEAFF.

This clone was detected only a few times. The chain combines TRBV19 with TRBJ1-1, with 8 bases lining up with TRBD1. This CDR3 has 13 amino acids. V lost 9 bases and J lost 6; bases outside the gene matches: 9. Germline lookup yields CDR1 LNHDA and CDR2 SQIVND (reference sequence). Written as DNA, the CDR3 is TGTGCCAGCGAAGGACAGGGCAGGCCTGAAGCTTTCTTT. This codes for CASEGQGRPEAFF.

The V call is TRBV5-5, the J call TRBJ2-1, with 8 nucleotides matching TRBD2. The CDR3 totals 17 residues. CDR1 SGHKS and CDR2 YYEKEE come from the germline V gene (reference sequence). V lost 1 base and J lost 0; bases outside the gene matches: 6. The CDR3: CASSLYSGESSYNEQFF. The CDR3 coding sequence is TGTGCCAGCAGCTTGTATAGCGGGGAAAGCTCCTACAATGAGCAGTTCTTC. The variable domain in full, with the rest retrieved from reference TRBV5-5 and TRBJ2-1, is DAGVTQSPTHLIKTRGQQVTLRCSPISGHKSVSWYQQVLGQGPQFIFQYYEKEERGRGNFPDRFSARQFPNYSSELNVNALLLGDSALYLCASSLYSGESSYNEQFFGPGTRLTVL.

V usage is TRBV19 and J usage is TRBJ2-7; 8 bases match TRBD1. There are 14 residues in the CDR3. Germline values: CDR1 LNHDA, CDR2 SQIVND (reference sequence). The junction had 3 bases not matched to a gene; V was cut back by 5 bases and J by 0 bases. The CDR3 bases are TGTGCCAGTAGTGCGGACAGGGACTCCTACGAGCAGTACTTC. The encoded protein is CASSADRDSYEQYF.

The sample holds one count of this clone. The genes are TRBV7-8 and TRBJ2-5, with a tentative D call TRBD1 (6 bases). Trimming cost V 4 bases and J 2 bases, with 17 bases left between them. There are 16 residues in the CDR3. Germline loops: CDR1 SGHVS, CDR2 FQNEAQ. The CDR3 sequence is CASSSRTVTPQETQYF. In DNA, the CDR3 is TGTGCCAGCAGCTCGAGGACAGTAACTCCACAAGAGACCCAGTACTTC.

The chain recombines TRBV13 with TRBJ2-7; 9 bases align to TRBD1. The CDR3 runs 17 residues. Germline lookup yields CDR1 PRHDT and CDR2 FYEKMQ (reference sequence). V was pared by 5 bases and J by 7 bases, with 18 bases of the junction left unmatched. The CDR3 reads CASSPRYSGTGGEEQYF. In nucleotides, the CDR3 is TGTGCCAGCAGCCCGAGATACTCCGGAACAGGGGGCGAAGAGCAGTACTTC.

This clone was seen just once. V and J are TRBV19 and TRBJ1-1; D remains unclear. Trimming pared 9 bases from V and 1 base from J, leaving 12 bases between. CDR1 is LNHDA and CDR2 is SQIVND in the germline V gene (reference sequence). CDR3 length equals 13 residues. CDR3: CASTSPQNTEAFF. Written as DNA, the CDR3 is TGTGCCAGCACTTCACCTCAGAACACTGAAGCTTTCTTT.

This clone was seen more than once but under ten times. The gene calls are TRBV25-1 and TRBJ1-1; 8 bases are shared with TRBD1. The CDR3 has 13 amino acids. Per germline, CDR1 MGHDK and CDR2 SYGVNS. The V and J ends lost 2 bases and 5 bases, in that order; junction bases with no gene match: 1. The CDR3 sequence: CASSEDRGTEAFF. In nucleotides, the CDR3 is TGTGCCAGCAGTGAAGACAGGGGTACTGAAGCTTTCTTT.